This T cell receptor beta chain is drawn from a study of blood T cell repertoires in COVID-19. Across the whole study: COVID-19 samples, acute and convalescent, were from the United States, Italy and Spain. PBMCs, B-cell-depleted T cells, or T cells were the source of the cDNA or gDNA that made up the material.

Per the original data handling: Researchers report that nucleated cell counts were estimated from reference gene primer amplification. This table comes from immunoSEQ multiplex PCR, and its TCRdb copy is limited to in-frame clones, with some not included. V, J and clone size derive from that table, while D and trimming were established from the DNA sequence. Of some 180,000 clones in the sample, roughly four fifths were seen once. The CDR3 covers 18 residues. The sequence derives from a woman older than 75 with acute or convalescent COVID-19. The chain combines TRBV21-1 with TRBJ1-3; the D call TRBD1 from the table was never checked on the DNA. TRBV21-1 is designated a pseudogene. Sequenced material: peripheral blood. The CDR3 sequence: CASSKGEDRGSAGNTIYF. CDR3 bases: TGTGCCAGCAGCAAAGGGGAGGACAGGGGATCCGCTGGAAACACCATATATTTT.